This passage covers 6 T cell receptor beta chains from one sample sequenced in a study of human T cells and chemical hapten exposure. MiXCR, applied by TCRdb to the RACE reads, yields one record per CDR3 protein. In the table there are more than 250,000 distinct CDR3 sequences, about 9.4% of which are singletons. Indicated time point: pre-sensitization, week 0. Documented treatment: therapeutic diphenylcyclopropenone sensitization with weekly scalp DPC. Sequencing was performed on whole blood, taken in connection with sensitization to the hapten diphenylcyclopropenone (DPC). The receptors stem from a woman aged 35 to 49 with alopecia areata. Some clones in this sample may be carry-over from other donors' samples.

This clonotype was observed at least ten times. The chain links TRBV7-9 to TRBJ1-1; 10 positions agree with TRBD1. CDR3 size: 13 residues. Germline lookup yields CDR1 SEHNR and CDR2 FQNEAQ (reference sequence). V was pared by 3 bases and J by 6 bases, with 1 base of the junction left unmatched. The CDR3 coding sequence is TGTGCCAGCAGCTTGGACAGGGGGGCTGAAGCTTTCTTT. It specifies CASSLDRGAEAFF.

This chain joins TRBV20-1 and TRBJ2-2; possible D gene TRBD1, 5 bases. Trimming removed 1 base from V and 6 bases from J, with 9 bases in between. Germline V gene sequence: CDR1 DFQATT, CDR2 SNEGSKA (reference sequence). This CDR3 contains 13 residues. Here the CDR3 reads CSARVGAAGELFF. CDR3 in DNA: TGCAGTGCTAGAGTTGGGGCCGCCGGGGAGCTGTTTTTT.

This chain links TRBV4-3 with TRBJ2-7; D is possibly TRBD1 or TRBD2 (5 bases each). CDR1 and CDR2 (germline): LGHNA, YSLEER. This CDR3 spans 14 amino acids. The V end lost 0 bases, the J end lost 3 bases, and 9 bases lay between the germline ends. The CDR3 coding sequence is TGCGCCAGCAGCCAAGATCGGGGCCTCTACGAGCAGTACTTC. This gives the protein CASSQDRGLYEQYF.

This clonotype has just a few counts. The CDR3 DNA is TGTGCCAGCAGTCCATACCCGGGACAGGGTGGCACAGATACGCAGTATTTT. Translated: CASSPYPGQGGTDTQYF. The chain combines TRBV12-3 or TRBV12-4 with TRBJ2-3; TRBD1 aligns across 9 bases. The trim removed 5 bases at V and 1 base at J, leaving 10 bases unmatched. The CDR3 is made up of 17 amino acids.

The rearrangement links TRBV7-9 to TRBJ2-1; D gene ambiguous. V lost 5 bases, J lost 7 bases, and 18 bases lay in between. The CDR3 has 15 residues. Looked up from germline, CDR1 is SEHNR and CDR2 is FQNEAQ (reference sequence). The CDR3 loop is CASSPGRPGRNEQFF. CDR3 in DNA: TGTGCCAGCAGCCCCGGACGGCCTGGTCGGAATGAGCAGTTCTTC. Looking up the rest from reference TRBV7-9 and TRBJ2-1 gives the full variable domain: DTGVSQNPRHKITKRGQNVTFRCDPISEHNRLYWYRQTLGQGPEFLTYFQNEAQLEKSRLLSDRFSAERPKGSFSTLEIQRTEQGDSAMYLCASSPGRPGRNEQFFGPGTRLTVL.

The chain recombines TRBV12-3 or TRBV12-4 with TRBJ1-2; D may be TRBD1 (6 bases). The CDR3 contains 12 residues. Trimming pared 6 bases from V and 4 bases from J, leaving 9 bases between. The CDR3 region is CASRSDSYGYTF. Here the CDR3 DNA reads TGTGCCAGCAGGTCGGACAGCTATGGCTACACCTTC.